A selection of T cell receptor beta chains follows, all from one sample in a study of glioma-infiltrating T cells after dendritic cell vaccination. Using immunoSEQ multiplex PCR, the repertoire was profiled, and TCRdb retains in-frame clones only, with some absent. The sample comprises about 90,000 clones, 80% to 85% of which are singletons, and 6% to 8% rests with the top ten. Sequencing used blood, obtained after dendritic cell vaccination. The receptors derive from a human donor with glioblastoma. Both conserved end residues are part of each CDR3. A D gene is named only where the DNA matches it firmly. Part of the rows lack a size; the others show once, few, many or a class for expanded clones.

clone_size: .
j_call: TRBJ2-1
d_call: .
v_call: TRBV29-1
cdr3_aa: CSVDPRPGNEQFF
cdr3_nt: TGCAGCGTTGATCCCCGCCCGGGGAATGAGCAGTTCTTC

clone_size: .
j_call: TRBJ2-3
d_call: .
v_call: TRBV2
cdr3_aa: CASNRGATDTQYF
cdr3_nt: TGTGCCAGCAATCGGGGGGCCACAGATACGCAGTATTTT

clone_size: .
j_call: TRBJ2-7
d_call: .
v_call: TRBV5-8
cdr3_aa: CASSFQTGTVYEQYF
cdr3_nt: TGTGCCAGCAGCTTTCAAACGGGGACTGTCTACGAGCAGTACTTC

clone_size: .
j_call: TRBJ2-5
d_call: .
v_call: TRBV5-1
cdr3_aa: CASSIYTGGQETQYF
cdr3_nt: TGCGCCAGCAGCATTTATACCGGGGGCCAAGAGACCCAGTACTTC

clone_size: .
j_call: TRBJ1-4
d_call: .
v_call: TRBV7-2
cdr3_aa: CASSSLSGEANEKLFF
cdr3_nt: TGTGCCAGCAGCTCCCTCTCGGGGGAGGCTAATGAAAAACTGTTTTTT

clone_size: .
j_call: TRBJ1-4
d_call: TRBD1
v_call: TRBV2
cdr3_aa: CASQSNDRGRKLFF
cdr3_nt: TGTGCCAGCCAAAGCAACGACAGGGGCAGAAAACTGTTTTTT

clone_size: .
j_call: TRBJ1-5
d_call: .
v_call: TRBV6-1
cdr3_aa: CASGQPNSNQPQHF
cdr3_nt: TGTGCCAGTGGACAGCCGAATAGCAATCAGCCCCAGCATTTT

clone_size: .
j_call: TRBJ1-1
d_call: TRBD1
v_call: TRBV2
cdr3_aa: CASTPGTENTEAFF
cdr3_nt: TGTGCCAGCACTCCCGGGACAGAGAACACTGAAGCTTTCTTT

clone_size: .
j_call: TRBJ1-1
d_call: .
v_call: TRBV15
cdr3_aa: CATSNAPGGEAFF
cdr3_nt: TGTGCCACCAGCAATGCCCCCGGGGGTGAAGCTTTCTTT

clone_size: .
j_call: TRBJ2-7
d_call: .
v_call: TRBV6-1
cdr3_aa: CASSTRDTRPYEQYF
cdr3_nt: TGTGCCAGCAGTACTAGGGACACGAGGCCCTACGAGCAGTACTTC

clone_size: .
j_call: TRBJ1-6
d_call: .
v_call: TRBV19
cdr3_aa: CASSIVSPGRDYNSPLHF
cdr3_nt: TGTGCCAGTAGTATAGTCTCACCGGGGAGGGACTATAATTCACCCCTCCACTTT

clone_size: .
j_call: TRBJ1-1
d_call: .
v_call: TRBV6-5
cdr3_aa: CASRVRGNTEAFF
cdr3_nt: TGTGCCAGCCGAGTGCGGGGAAACACTGAAGCTTTCTTT

clone_size: .
j_call: TRBJ1-2
d_call: TRBD1
v_call: TRBV30
cdr3_aa: CAWSVGDRGAYGYTF
cdr3_nt: TGTGCCTGGAGTGTCGGGGACAGGGGAGCCTATGGCTACACCTTC

clone_size: .
j_call: TRBJ1-1
d_call: .
v_call: TRBV29-1
cdr3_aa: CSGRRGLNTEAFF
cdr3_nt: TGCAGCGGGAGGCGGGGGTTGAACACTGAAGCTTTCTTT

clone_size: once
j_call: TRBJ1-1
d_call: TRBD1
v_call: TRBV2
cdr3_aa: CASSERDRVSDTEAFF
cdr3_nt: TGTGCCAGCAGTGAACGGGACAGGGTATCCGACACTGAAGCTTTCTTT

clone_size: .
j_call: TRBJ1-2
d_call: .
v_call: TRBV6-6
cdr3_aa: CASSSDLSYGYTF
cdr3_nt: TGTGCCAGCAGTTCCGATCTAAGCTATGGCTACACCTTC

clone_size: .
j_call: TRBJ2-7
d_call: TRBD1
v_call: TRBV4-1
cdr3_aa: CASSQREQGGDEQYF
cdr3_nt: TGCGCCAGCAGCCAGAGGGAACAGGGGGGCGACGAGCAGTACTTC

clone_size: .
j_call: TRBJ2-1
d_call: .
v_call: TRBV5-1
cdr3_aa: CASNDSPQVNEQFF
cdr3_nt: TGCGCCAGCAACGACAGCCCTCAGGTGAATGAGCAGTTCTTC

clone_size: .
j_call: TRBJ1-2
d_call: .
v_call: TRBV9
cdr3_aa: CASSVDGYGYTF
cdr3_nt: TGTGCCAGCAGCGTAGACGGTTATGGCTACACCTTC

clone_size: .
j_call: TRBJ2-7
d_call: .
v_call: TRBV27
cdr3_aa: CASSPRQGLSYEQYF
cdr3_nt: TGTGCCAGCAGCCCAAGACAGGGACTGTCCTACGAGCAGTACTTC

clone_size: .
j_call: TRBJ2-7
d_call: .
v_call: TRBV7-6
cdr3_aa: CASSPTVSYEQYF
cdr3_nt: TGTGCCAGCAGCCCCACAGTCTCCTACGAGCAGTACTTC

clone_size: .
j_call: TRBJ1-4
d_call: TRBD1
v_call: TRBV27
cdr3_aa: CASSPGDSHNEKLFF
cdr3_nt: TGTGCCAGCAGTCCCGGGGACAGCCATAATGAAAAACTGTTTTTT

clone_size: .
j_call: TRBJ2-7
d_call: .
v_call: TRBV2
cdr3_aa: CASTSRGSYEQYF
cdr3_nt: TGTGCCAGCACCAGCCGGGGGAGTTACGAGCAGTACTTC

clone_size: .
j_call: TRBJ2-2
d_call: .
v_call: TRBV15
cdr3_aa: CATSREPGLNTGELFF
cdr3_nt: TGTGCCACCAGCAGAGAGCCGGGACTCAACACCGGGGAGCTGTTTTTT

clone_size: .
j_call: TRBJ1-2
d_call: TRBD1
v_call: TRBV6-1
cdr3_aa: CASSSPGQANYGYTF
cdr3_nt: TGTGCCAGCAGTTCCCCGGGACAGGCAAACTATGGCTACACCTTC

clone_size: few
j_call: TRBJ2-5
d_call: TRBD2
v_call: TRBV28
cdr3_aa: CASSLGGVQETQYF
cdr3_nt: TGTGCCAGCAGCCTGGGGGGGGTTCAAGAGACCCAGTACTTC

clone_size: .
j_call: TRBJ2-2
d_call: TRBD2
v_call: TRBV5-1
cdr3_aa: CASNREGMNTGELFF
cdr3_nt: TGCGCCAGCAATCGGGAGGGGATGAACACCGGGGAGCTGTTTTTT

clone_size: .
j_call: TRBJ2-5
d_call: .
v_call: TRBV5-6
cdr3_aa: CASSLGTRQETQYF
cdr3_nt: TGTGCCAGCAGCTTGGGGACAAGGCAAGAGACCCAGTACTTC

clone_size: few
j_call: TRBJ1-6
d_call: TRBD1
v_call: TRBV7-6
cdr3_aa: CASSFSDRGNSPLHF
cdr3_nt: TGTGCCAGCAGCTTTAGTGACAGGGGGAATTCACCCCTCCACTTT

clone_size: .
j_call: TRBJ1-1
d_call: TRBD1
v_call: TRBV7-2
cdr3_aa: CASSTGTGYTEAFF
cdr3_nt: TGTGCCAGCAGCACCGGGACAGGGTACACTGAAGCTTTCTTT

clone_size: .
j_call: TRBJ1-2
d_call: TRBD1
v_call: TRBV11-2
cdr3_aa: CASSFAGQGARGYTF
cdr3_nt: TGTGCCAGCAGCTTCGCGGGACAGGGGGCCAGGGGCTACACCTTC

clone_size: few
j_call: TRBJ1-1
d_call: .
v_call: TRBV30
cdr3_aa: CAWSVRIGARFEGTEAFF
cdr3_nt: TGTGCCTGGAGTGTAAGGATTGGGGCAAGGTTTGAAGGGACTGAAGCTTTCTTT

clone_size: .
j_call: TRBJ1-2
d_call: .
v_call: TRBV10-3
cdr3_aa: CAISTDPQQGYTF
cdr3_nt: TGTGCCATCAGTACAGACCCCCAGCAGGGCTACACCTTC

clone_size: .
j_call: TRBJ2-7
d_call: TRBD1
v_call: TRBV5-1
cdr3_aa: CASSVTGTGSVEQYF
cdr3_nt: TGCGCCAGCAGCGTAACCGGGACAGGTTCGGTCGAGCAGTACTTC

clone_size: .
j_call: TRBJ1-2
d_call: TRBD1
v_call: TRBV19
cdr3_aa: CASSIDKGDRASRGYTF
cdr3_nt: TGTGCCAGTAGTATAGATAAAGGGGACAGGGCTTCTCGCGGCTACACCTTC

clone_size: once
j_call: TRBJ2-5
d_call: .
v_call: TRBV5-1
cdr3_aa: CASSLDSSQETQYF
cdr3_nt: TGCGCCAGCAGCTTAGACAGTTCCCAAGAGACCCAGTACTTC

clone_size: .
j_call: TRBJ1-3
d_call: TRBD1
v_call: TRBV4-3
cdr3_aa: CASSQEQGLGNTIYF
cdr3_nt: TGCGCCAGCAGCCAAGAACAGGGGTTGGGAAACACCATATATTTT

clone_size: .
j_call: TRBJ2-7
d_call: .
v_call: TRBV5-1
cdr3_aa: CASSLGLSGSYEQYF
cdr3_nt: TGCGCCAGCAGCTTAGGTCTTTCGGGCTCCTACGAGCAGTACTTC

clone_size: .
j_call: TRBJ1-3
d_call: .
v_call: TRBV9
cdr3_aa: CASSEGVSGNTIYF
cdr3_nt: TGTGCCAGCAGCGAGGGGGTATCGGGAAACACCATATATTTT

clone_size: .
j_call: TRBJ1-4
d_call: .
v_call: TRBV6-1
cdr3_aa: CASSSTSTNEKLFF
cdr3_nt: TGTGCCAGCAGTTCGACATCAACTAATGAAAAACTGTTTTTT

clone_size: once
j_call: TRBJ2-5
d_call: TRBD2
v_call: TRBV4-1
cdr3_aa: CASSQDQAGGPQETQYF
cdr3_nt: TGCGCCAGCAGCCAAGATCAAGCGGGGGGTCCCCAAGAGACCCAGTACTTC

clone_size: .
j_call: TRBJ1-1
d_call: TRBD1
v_call: TRBV5-1
cdr3_aa: CASSSEDRTAFF
cdr3_nt: TGCGCCAGCAGCTCGGAGGACAGGACGGCTTTCTTT

clone_size: few
j_call: TRBJ2-3
d_call: TRBD2
v_call: TRBV5-1
cdr3_aa: CASSLDAAGDTDTQYF
cdr3_nt: TGCGCCAGCAGCTTGGACGCAGCGGGGGACACAGATACGCAGTATTTT